The sequence of this T cell receptor (beta chain) was determined in a study of blood T cell repertoires in COVID-19. Original processing notes: Using reference gene primer amplification, nucleated cell counts were estimated. The assay was immunoSEQ multiplex PCR, and TCRdb's table has in-frame clones only and misses some. For V, J and clone size, that table is used; D and trimming come from the DNA. This sample has roughly 200,000 clones; roughly 84% occur once, and the top ten carry approximately 4.7%. This CDR3 comprises 15 residues. V was clipped by 3 bases and J by 4 bases; unmatched bases: 8. Germline V gene sequence: CDR1 MGHRA, CDR2 YSYEKL. This clone occurred once.

This receptor was identified in a man aged 45 to 65 with active or convalescent COVID-19. The V and J genes are TRBV4-1 and TRBJ1-1; TRBD1 matches 7 bases. Sequenced sample: peripheral blood. The CDR3 loop reads CASSQYIQGGTEAFF. CDR3 coding DNA: TGCGCCAGCAGCCAGTATATTCAGGGGGGCACTGAAGCTTTCTTT.